Listed below are T cell receptor beta chains from one sample, sequenced in a study of blood T cell repertoires in COVID-19. Only in-frame clones appear in the TCRdb table, and some are missing; sequencing was by immunoSEQ multiplex PCR. The sample shows about 140,000 clones, around 76% of them seen only once. The specimen was peripheral blood. These receptor sequences come from an elderly man with acute or convalescent COVID-19. Each CDR3 is given with its conserved first and last residue. Each record gives: CDR3 length, D gene, V gene, J gene, clone size, CDR3 DNA, CDR3 protein. The D gene is left open where the match is weak. Clone size, where shown, is once, few, many, or a class for clones that have expanded.

>14|NA|TRBV20-1|TRBJ2-7|NA
TGCAGTGCTAGTCGGGCCCTCACGGGGGACGAGCAGTACTTC
CSASRALTGDEQYF
>15|TRBD1|TRBV19|TRBJ1-1|NA
TGTGCCAGTAGTGACAACGGACAGGGAAAAACTGAAGCTTTCTTT
CASSDNGQGKTEAFF
>15|NA|TRBV3-1/TRBV3-2|TRBJ1-2|few
TGTGCCAGCAGCCAATGGGCAGGCGAAAACTATGGCTACACCTTC
CASSQWAGENYGYTF
>16|TRBD1|TRBV9|TRBJ2-5|NA
TGTGCCAGCAGCGTCGAACCTAACAGGGGCCAAGAGACCCAGTACTTC
CASSVEPNRGQETQYF
>15|NA|TRBV16|TRBJ1-1|NA
TGTGCCAGCAGCCACGACGGGGGGGTGAACACTGAAGCTTTCTTT
CASSHDGGVNTEAFF
>15|NA|TRBV19|TRBJ1-4|NA
TGTGCCAGTAACAACGGGGGAGCAACTAATGAAAAACTGTTTTTT
CASNNGGATNEKLFF
>12|NA|TRBV28|TRBJ1-2|NA
TGTGCCAGCAGTTTCATCGGACTGGGCTACACCTTC
CASSFIGLGYTF
>16|NA|TRBV4-2|TRBJ2-7|NA
TGTGCCAGCAGCCAAGTCGTCGCGGCCGACTCCTACGAGCAGTACTTC
CASSQVVAADSYEQYF
>14|TRBD1|TRBV27|TRBJ1-2|once
TGTGCCAGCAGAGTGCGGACAGGGCAGTATGGCTACACCTTC
CASRVRTGQYGYTF
>16|NA|TRBV14|TRBJ1-3|few
TGTGCCAGCAGCCAAGGGGGGCGGATTGCTGGAAACACCATATATTTT
CASSQGGRIAGNTIYF
>11|NA|TRBV5-1|TRBJ2-7|NA
TGCGCCAGCAGCTTGGCCCAGGAGCAGTACTTC
CASSLAQEQYF
>16|TRBD2|TRBV9|TRBJ2-3|once
TGTGCCAGCAGCTCCCAGACTAGCGGGGAGCCAGATACGCAGTATTTT
CASSSQTSGEPDTQYF
>16|NA|TRBV5-4|TRBJ1-2|NA
TGTGCCAGCAGCTTGGCCAATGGGGGCGCATGGAATGGCTACACCTTC
CASSLANGGAWNGYTF
>15|TRBD2|TRBV6-4|TRBJ2-3|NA
TGTGCCAGCAGTGAACGGGGGGGAGTCACAGATACGCAGTATTTT
CASSERGGVTDTQYF
>15|TRBD2|TRBV7-3|TRBJ2-1|NA
TGCGCCAGCAGCTCCTTCGCGGGGGGGCGGGAAGAGCAGTTCTTC
CASSSFAGGREEQFF
>18|TRBD2|TRBV4-3|TRBJ2-3|NA
TGCGCCAGCAGCCAAGAAATCATGCGGGGGGAAATGGGAGGAACGCAGTATTTT
CASSQEIMRGEMGGTQYF
>18|TRBD1|TRBV6-2/TRBV6-3|TRBJ1-6|NA
TGTGCCAGCAGCCCGGACAGGGGGCTTGGATTTACTAATTCACCCCTCCACTTT
CASSPDRGLGFTNSPLHF
>13|TRBD2|TRBV27|TRBJ2-7|NA
TGTGCCAGCAAAATAGCGGGGGCGTCCGAGCAGTACTTC
CASKIAGASEQYF
>16|NA|TRBV27|TRBJ2-7|NA
TGTGCCAGCAGTTCCCGACTTCAGAACAGGGCGCGGGAGCAGTACTTC
CASSSRLQNRAREQYF
>14|TRBD1|TRBV19|TRBJ1-2|NA
TGTGCCAGTATCCAAAAGACAGGGGACTATGGCTACACCTTC
CASIQKTGDYGYTF
>14|NA|TRBV14|TRBJ1-6|NA
TGTGCCAGCAGACTTAACAGGTTTCGCTCACCCCTCCACTTT
CASRLNRFRSPLHF
>14|NA|TRBV5-1|TRBJ1-1|NA
TGCGCCAGCAGCCTCCAGGGTCGAAACACTGAAGCTTTCTTT
CASSLQGRNTEAFF
>15|TRBD1|TRBV4-2|TRBJ1-4|NA
TGTGCCAGCAGCCAGTCTGGGACAGGGGATGAAAAACTGTTTTTT
CASSQSGTGDEKLFF
>15|TRBD2|TRBV7-2|TRBJ2-5|NA
TGTGCCAGCAGCCTCGGTGGGGGGGTCAAAGAGACCCAGTACTTC
CASSLGGGVKETQYF
>14|NA|TRBV7-3|TRBJ2-1|NA
TGTGCCAGCAGCTTAGGGTATACGGGCAATGAGCAGTTCTTC
CASSLGYTGNEQFF
>17|NA|TRBV5-6|TRBJ1-4|NA
TGTGCCAGCAGCTACGGTGGCGGGTCGGGGGACGGTGAAAAACTGTTTTTT
CASSYGGGSGDGEKLFF
>14|NA|TRBV7-3|TRBJ2-5|NA
TGTGCCAGCAGCTTAAATGGGGGCCGGGAGACCCAGTACTTC
CASSLNGGRETQYF
>13|NA|TRBV28|TRBJ1-2|NA
TGTGCCAGCAGCTACTCCCCCCCCTATGGCTACACCTTC
CASSYSPPYGYTF
>12|NA|TRBV23-1|TRBJ1-5|few
TGCGCCAGCAGTCAATCACAGCAGCCCCAGCATTTT
CASSQSQQPQHF
>12|NA|TRBV3-1/TRBV3-2|TRBJ2-1|NA
TGTGCCAGCAGCCAAGGATACGGTGAGCAGTTCTTC
CASSQGYGEQFF
>14|NA|TRBV7-9|TRBJ1-6|NA
TGTGCCAGCAGCTTAAGTGAGGATAATTCACCCCTCCACTTT
CASSLSEDNSPLHF
>15|NA|TRBV6-5|TRBJ2-3|NA
TGTGCCAGCAGTATACGACAGGTCTCGGGAGATACGCAGTATTTT
CASSIRQVSGDTQYF
>14|NA|TRBV6-2/TRBV6-3|TRBJ1-1|NA
TGTGCCAGCAGTTACCTCCCAGGGCACACTGAAGCTTTCTTT
CASSYLPGHTEAFF